The following is a T cell receptor (beta chain) sequence with its context. Antigen: not known. Between the trimmed V and J ends, which lost 1 base and 0 bases, there was a span of 22 bases. The CDR3 totals 21 residues. The sample is drawn from a study of T cells in Graves' hyperthyroidism and ophthalmopathy. When ophthalmopathy did not progress within 18 months, Graves' hyperthyroidism was considered stable. Based on clinical symptoms, serum thyroxine and TRAb, thyroid ultrasound and orbital computed tomography, diagnoses were reached. Amplification of TCR beta CDR3 regions used RNA as the template. HTBI primers were used for first-round RT-PCR of the TCR CDR3. One entry per CDR3 protein, called by TCRdb with MiXCR from the multiplex PCR reads. The profile covers over 700,000 distinct CDR3 sequences, with 38% appearing a single time and 8% to 9% taken by the ten largest. Points from the study as a whole: Ophthalmopathy stood apart from stable hyperthyroidism in a 13 V-J model. The model forecast ophthalmopathy, anticipating it by a median roughly 6.5 months before onset.

The sample comprised blood. This chain joins TRBV12-3 or TRBV12-4 and TRBJ2-6; D is possibly TRBD1 or TRBD2 (5 bases each). The origin of this receptor is a man between 18 and 35 years old with Graves' hyperthyroidism. The CDR3: CASSLDRRRPQRYSGANVLTF. Here the CDR3 DNA reads TGTGCCAGCAGTTTAGACAGGCGGAGGCCCCAACGTTACTCTGGGGCCAACGTCCTGACTTTC.